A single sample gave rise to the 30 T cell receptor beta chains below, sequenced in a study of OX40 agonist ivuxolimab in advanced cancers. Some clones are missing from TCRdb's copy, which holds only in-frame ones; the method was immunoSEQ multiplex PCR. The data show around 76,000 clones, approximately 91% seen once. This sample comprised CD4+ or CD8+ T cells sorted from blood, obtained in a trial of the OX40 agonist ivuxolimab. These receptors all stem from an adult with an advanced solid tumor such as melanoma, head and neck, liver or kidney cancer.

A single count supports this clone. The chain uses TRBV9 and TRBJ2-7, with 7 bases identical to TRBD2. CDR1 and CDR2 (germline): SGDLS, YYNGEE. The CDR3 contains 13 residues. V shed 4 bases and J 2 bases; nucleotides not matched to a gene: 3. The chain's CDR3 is CASSRGLAYEQYF. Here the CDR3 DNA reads TGTGCCAGCAGCAGAGGACTAGCCTACGAGCAGTACTTC.

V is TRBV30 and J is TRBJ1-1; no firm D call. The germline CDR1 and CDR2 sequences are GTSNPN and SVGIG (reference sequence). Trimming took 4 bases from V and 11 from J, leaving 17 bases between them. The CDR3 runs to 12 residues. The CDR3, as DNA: TGTGCCTGGAAACCACAAGAGGTGGCGGCTTTCTTT. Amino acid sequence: CAWKPQEVAAFF.

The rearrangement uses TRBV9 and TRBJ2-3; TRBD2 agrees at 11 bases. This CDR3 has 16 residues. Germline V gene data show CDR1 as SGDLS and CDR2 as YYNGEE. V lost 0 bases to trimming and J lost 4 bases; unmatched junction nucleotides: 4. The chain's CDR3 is CASSVVGTSGPDTQYF. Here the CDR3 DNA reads TGTGCCAGCAGCGTAGTTGGGACTAGCGGACCAGATACGCAGTATTTT.

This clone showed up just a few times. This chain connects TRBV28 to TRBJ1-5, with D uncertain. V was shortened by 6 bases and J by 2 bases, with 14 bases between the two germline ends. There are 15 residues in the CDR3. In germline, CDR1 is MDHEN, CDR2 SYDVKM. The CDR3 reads CASRPLGSGNQPQHF. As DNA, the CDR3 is TGTGCCAGCAGGCCCCTGGGTAGTGGCAATCAGCCCCAGCATTTT. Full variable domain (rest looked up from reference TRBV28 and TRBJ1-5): DVKVTQSSRYLVKRTGEKVFLECVQDMDHENMFWYRQDPGLGLRLIYFSYDVKMKEKGDIPEGYSVSREKKERFSLILESASTNQTSMYLCASRPLGSGNQPQHFGDGTRLSIL.

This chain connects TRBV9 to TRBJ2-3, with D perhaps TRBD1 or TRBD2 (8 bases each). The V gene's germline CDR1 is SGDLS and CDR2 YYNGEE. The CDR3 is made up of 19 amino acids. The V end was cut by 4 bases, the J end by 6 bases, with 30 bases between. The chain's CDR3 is CASSLQGAPAGVGIDTQYF. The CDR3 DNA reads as TGTGCCAGCAGCCTGCAGGGGGCCCCAGCGGGAGTAGGTATCGATACGCAGTATTTT.

Here the CDR3 DNA reads TGTGCCAGCAAACTAGCGAACTCCTACAATGAGCAGTTCTTC. Its translation: CASKLANSYNEQFF. The chain is built from TRBV2 and TRBJ2-1; 7 bases are shared with TRBD2. The germline V gene has CDR1 SNHLY and CDR2 FYNNEI. The CDR3 is 14 amino acids. The ends lost 7 bases at V and 0 bases at J; junction bases unmatched: 3.

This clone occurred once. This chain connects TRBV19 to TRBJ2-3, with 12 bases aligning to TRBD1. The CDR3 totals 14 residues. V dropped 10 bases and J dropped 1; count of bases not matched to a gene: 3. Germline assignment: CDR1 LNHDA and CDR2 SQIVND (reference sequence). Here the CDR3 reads CATRDRGRTDTQYF. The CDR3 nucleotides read TGTGCCACTAGGGACAGGGGGCGCACAGATACGCAGTATTTT. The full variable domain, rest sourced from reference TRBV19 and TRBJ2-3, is DGGITQSPKYLFRKEGQNVTLSCEQNLNHDAMYWYRQDPGQGLRLIYYSQIVNDFQKGDIAEGYSVSREKKESFPLTVTSAQKNPTAFYLCATRDRGRTDTQYFGPGTRLTVL.

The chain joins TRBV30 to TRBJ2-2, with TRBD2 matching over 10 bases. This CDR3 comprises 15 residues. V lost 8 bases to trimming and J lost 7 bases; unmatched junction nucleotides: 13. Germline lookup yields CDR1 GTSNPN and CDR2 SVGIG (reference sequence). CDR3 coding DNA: TGTGCCGGCGAGAGAGCGGGAGGGCCGTTCGGGGAGCTGTTTTTT. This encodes CAGERAGGPFGELFF.

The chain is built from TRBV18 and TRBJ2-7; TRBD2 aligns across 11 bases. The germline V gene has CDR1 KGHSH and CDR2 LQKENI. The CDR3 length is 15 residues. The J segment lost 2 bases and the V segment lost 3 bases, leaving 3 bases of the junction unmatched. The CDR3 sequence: CASSPPGLAAYEQYF. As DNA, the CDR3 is TGTGCCAGCTCACCTCCGGGACTAGCGGCCTACGAGCAGTACTTC.

CDR3: CATSSVDRMTTDTQYF. As DNA, the CDR3 is TGTGCCACCAGCAGCGTGGACAGGATGACAACAGATACGCAGTATTTT. J is TRBJ2-3 and V is TRBV15; 7 nucleotides align to TRBD1. CDR1 LNHNV and CDR2 YYDKDF come from the germline V gene (reference sequence). V dropped 3 bases and J dropped 3; count of bases not matched to a gene: 9. The CDR3 is 16 residues long.

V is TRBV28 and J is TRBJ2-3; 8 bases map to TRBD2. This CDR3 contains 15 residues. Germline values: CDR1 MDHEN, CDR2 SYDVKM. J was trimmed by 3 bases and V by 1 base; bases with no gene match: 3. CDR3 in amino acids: CASSLLAGRTDTQYF. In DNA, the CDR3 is TGTGCCAGCAGTTTATTAGCGGGACGGACAGATACGCAGTATTTT. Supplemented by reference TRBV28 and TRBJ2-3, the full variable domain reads DVKVTQSSRYLVKRTGEKVFLECVQDMDHENMFWYRQDPGLGLRLIYFSYDVKMKEKGDIPEGYSVSREKKERFSLILESASTNQTSMYLCASSLLAGRTDTQYFGPGTRLTVL.

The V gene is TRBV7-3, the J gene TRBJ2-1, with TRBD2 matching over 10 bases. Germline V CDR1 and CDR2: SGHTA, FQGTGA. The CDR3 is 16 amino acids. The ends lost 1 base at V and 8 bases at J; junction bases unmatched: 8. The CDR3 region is CASSLRRAGGPDEQFF. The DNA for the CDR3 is TGTGCCAGCAGCTTAAGGCGAGCGGGAGGGCCTGATGAGCAGTTCTTC.

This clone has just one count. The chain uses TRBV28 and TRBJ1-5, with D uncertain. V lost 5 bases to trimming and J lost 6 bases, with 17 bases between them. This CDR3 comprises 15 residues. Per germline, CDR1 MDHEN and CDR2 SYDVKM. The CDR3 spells CASSPTLVDGQPQHF. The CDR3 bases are TGTGCCAGCAGTCCCACGCTAGTGGATGGTCAGCCCCAGCATTTT.

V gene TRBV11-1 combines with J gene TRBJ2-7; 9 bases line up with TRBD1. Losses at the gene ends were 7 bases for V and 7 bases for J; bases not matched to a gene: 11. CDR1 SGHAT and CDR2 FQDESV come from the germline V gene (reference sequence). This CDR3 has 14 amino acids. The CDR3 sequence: CASTEPGQGGEQYF. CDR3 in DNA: TGTGCCAGCACCGAACCGGGACAGGGCGGGGAGCAGTACTTC. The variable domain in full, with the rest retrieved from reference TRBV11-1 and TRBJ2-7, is EAEVAQSPRYKITEKSQAVAFWCDPISGHATLYWYRQILGQGPELLVQFQDESVVDDSQLPKDRFSAERLKGVDSTLKIQPAELGDSAMYLCASTEPGQGGEQYFGPGTRLTVT.

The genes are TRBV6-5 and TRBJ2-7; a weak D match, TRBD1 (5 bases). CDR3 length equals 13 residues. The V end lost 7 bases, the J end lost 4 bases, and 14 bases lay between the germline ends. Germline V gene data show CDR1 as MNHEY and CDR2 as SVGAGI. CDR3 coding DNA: TGTGCCAGCATCTTCAGACCAGGGTACGAGCAGTACTTC. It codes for CASIFRPGYEQYF.

CDR3 region: CASSLGQGNGYTF. CDR3 in DNA: TGCGCCAGCAGCTTGGGACAGGGGAATGGCTACACCTTC. This sequence joins TRBV5-1 and TRBJ1-2; 8 nucleotides align to TRBD1. The CDR3 loop spans 13 amino acids. Germline values: CDR1 SGHRS, CDR2 YFSETQ. With 0 bases clipped from V and 6 bases from J, the junction kept 1 base outside the gene matches.

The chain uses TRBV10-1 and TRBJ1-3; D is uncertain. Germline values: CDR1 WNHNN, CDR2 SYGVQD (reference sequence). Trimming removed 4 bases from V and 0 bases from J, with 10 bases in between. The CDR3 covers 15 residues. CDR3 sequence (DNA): TGCGCCAGCAGTGGTAACAGCAACTCTGGAAACACCATATATTTT. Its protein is CASSGNSNSGNTIYF.

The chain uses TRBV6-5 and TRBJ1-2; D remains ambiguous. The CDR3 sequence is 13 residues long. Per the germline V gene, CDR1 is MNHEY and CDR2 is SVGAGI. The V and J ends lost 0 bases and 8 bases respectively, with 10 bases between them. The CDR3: CASSYSRDRGYTF. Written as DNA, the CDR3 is TGTGCCAGCAGTTACTCAAGGGATAGGGGCTACACCTTC.

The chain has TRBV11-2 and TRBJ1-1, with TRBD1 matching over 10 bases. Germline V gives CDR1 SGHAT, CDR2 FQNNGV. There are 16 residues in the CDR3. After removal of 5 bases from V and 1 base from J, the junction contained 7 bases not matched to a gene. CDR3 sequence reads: CASSHDRGHANTEAFF. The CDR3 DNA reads TGTGCCAGCAGCCATGACAGGGGGCATGCGAACACTGAAGCTTTCTTT.

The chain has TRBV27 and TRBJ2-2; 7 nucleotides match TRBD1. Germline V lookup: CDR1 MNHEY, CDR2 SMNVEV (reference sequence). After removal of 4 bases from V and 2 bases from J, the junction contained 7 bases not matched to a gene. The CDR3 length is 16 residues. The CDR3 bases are TGTGCCAGCAGTTGGAGAGGGGGCTCCAACACCGGGGAGCTGTTTTTT. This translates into CASSWRGGSNTGELFF.

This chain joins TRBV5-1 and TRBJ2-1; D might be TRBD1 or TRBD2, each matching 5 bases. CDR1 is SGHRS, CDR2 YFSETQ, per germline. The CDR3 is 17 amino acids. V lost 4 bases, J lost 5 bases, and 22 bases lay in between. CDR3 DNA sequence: TGCGCCAGCAGCCCAGGATTAACCGGGACGGACAACAATGAGCAGTTCTTC. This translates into CASSPGLTGTDNNEQFF. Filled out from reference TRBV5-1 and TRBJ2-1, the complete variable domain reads KAGVTQTPRYLIKTRGQQVTLSCSPISGHRSVSWYQQTPGQGLQFLFEYFSETQRNKGNFPGRFSGRQFSNSRSEMNVSTLELGDSALYLCASSPGLTGTDNNEQFFGPGTRLTVL.

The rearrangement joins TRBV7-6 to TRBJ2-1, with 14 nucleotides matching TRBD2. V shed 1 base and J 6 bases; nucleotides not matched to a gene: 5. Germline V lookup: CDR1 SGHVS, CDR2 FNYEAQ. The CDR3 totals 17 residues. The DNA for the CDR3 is TGTGCCAGCAGCTTAGTGAGACTAGCGGGAGGGGGCAATGAGCAGTTCTTC. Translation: CASSLVRLAGGGNEQFF.

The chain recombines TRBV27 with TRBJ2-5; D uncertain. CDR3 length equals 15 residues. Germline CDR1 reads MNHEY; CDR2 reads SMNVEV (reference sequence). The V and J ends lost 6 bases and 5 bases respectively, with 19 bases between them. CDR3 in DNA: TGTGCCAGCAGCCCTACCCCGGACCGCGGCGAGACCCAGTACTTC. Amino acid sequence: CASSPTPDRGETQYF.

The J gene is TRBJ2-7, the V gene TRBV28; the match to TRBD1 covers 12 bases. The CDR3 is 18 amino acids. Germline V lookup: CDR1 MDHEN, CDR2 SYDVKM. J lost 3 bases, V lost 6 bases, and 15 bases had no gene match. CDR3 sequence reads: CASSPPRDRGQRGYEQYF. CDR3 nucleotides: TGTGCCAGCAGCCCCCCTCGGGACAGGGGGCAGCGGGGCTACGAGCAGTACTTC.

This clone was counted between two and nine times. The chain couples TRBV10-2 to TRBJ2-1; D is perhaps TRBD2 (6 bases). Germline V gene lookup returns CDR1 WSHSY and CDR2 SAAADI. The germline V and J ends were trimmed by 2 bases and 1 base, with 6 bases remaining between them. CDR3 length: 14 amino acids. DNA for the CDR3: TGCGCCAGCAGTGAGGGGGGGTCCTACAATGAGCAGTTCTTC. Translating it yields CASSEGGSYNEQFF.

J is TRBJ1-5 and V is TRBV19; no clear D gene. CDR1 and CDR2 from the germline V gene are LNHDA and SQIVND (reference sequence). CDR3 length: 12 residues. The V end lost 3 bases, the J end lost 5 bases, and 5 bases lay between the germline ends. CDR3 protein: CASSMAYQPQHF. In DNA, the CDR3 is TGTGCCAGTAGTATGGCTTATCAGCCCCAGCATTTT.

CDR3 sequence reads: CASSVDGTSGYNEQFF. The CDR3 DNA reads as TGTGCCAGCAGCGTAGACGGGACTAGCGGCTACAATGAGCAGTTCTTC. This chain uses TRBV9 with TRBJ2-1; 11 nucleotides agree with TRBD2. This CDR3 has 16 residues. J gave up 3 bases and V 0 bases, and 2 bases lay outside the gene matches. Germline V gives CDR1 SGDLS, CDR2 YYNGEE.

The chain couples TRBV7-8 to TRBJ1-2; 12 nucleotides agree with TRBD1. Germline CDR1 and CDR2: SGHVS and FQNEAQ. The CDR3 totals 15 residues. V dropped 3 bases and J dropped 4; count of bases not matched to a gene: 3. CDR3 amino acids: CASSLGTGGIYGYTF. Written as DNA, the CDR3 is TGTGCCAGCAGCTTGGGGACAGGGGGCATCTATGGCTACACCTTC.

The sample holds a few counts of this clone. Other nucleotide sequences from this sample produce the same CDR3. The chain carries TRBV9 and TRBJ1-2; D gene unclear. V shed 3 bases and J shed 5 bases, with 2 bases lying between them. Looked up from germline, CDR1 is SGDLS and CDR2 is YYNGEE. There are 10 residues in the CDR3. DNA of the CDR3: TGTGCCAGCAGCGGGTATGGCTACACCTTC. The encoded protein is CASSGYGYTF.

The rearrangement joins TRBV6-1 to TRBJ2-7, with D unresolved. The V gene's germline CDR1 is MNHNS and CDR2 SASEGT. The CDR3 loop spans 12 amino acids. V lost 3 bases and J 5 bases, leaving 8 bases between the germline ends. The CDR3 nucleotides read TGTGCCAGCAGTGATTGGTCCCACGAGCAGTACTTC. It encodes CASSDWSHEQYF.